The entry below describes one T cell receptor (beta chain). Its target is not known. Co-extraction of both nucleic acids (RNA and DNA) used about 20-33 mg of unsorted bulk tissue. Surgical resection served as treatment for the primary liver carcinoma of these patients. The researchers produced TCR beta cDNA from 500 ng total RNA with a constant-region primer. Researchers made the TCR beta libraries by running three nested multiplex PCR rounds with slightly modified ARM-PCR. Amplification in the first two PCR rounds was performed using TRBV1-TRBV30 forward primers and a C-beta reverse primer for 9 to 11 cycles each. TCRdb re-derived calls from the multiplex PCR reads in MiXCR, one entry per CDR3 protein. The sample lists about 50,000 distinct CDR3 sequences; around 77% were seen once. These data belong to a study of tumor-infiltrating lymphocytes in primary liver carcinoma. Study-level information: Sample yields, roughly 3.65 to 8 million productive TCRbeta reads, were similar across the tissue types. Regarding the study as a whole: Blood fell significantly below tumors in its top-250-clone fraction (p = 0.039). Just about 7-25% of leading clones were found in every one of five regions.

Per germline, CDR1 SGHAT and CDR2 FQDESV (reference sequence). With 10 bases removed from V and 11 bases from J, the gap between germline ends came to 30 bases. CDR3 length: 16 amino acids. The receptor was isolated from a man in his forties with primary liver carcinoma and hepatitis B virus infection. The sample taken for sequencing was liver tumor tissue from sampling region 5. Subset: tumor region T5, tumor centre. The chain links TRBV11-1 to TRBJ2-1, with a weak D call TRBD2 (6 bases). CDR3 residues: CATRKKMRVGGDKQFF. CDR3 bases: TGTGCCACCAGAAAAAAGATGAGGGTAGGAGGGGATAAGCAGTTCTTC.